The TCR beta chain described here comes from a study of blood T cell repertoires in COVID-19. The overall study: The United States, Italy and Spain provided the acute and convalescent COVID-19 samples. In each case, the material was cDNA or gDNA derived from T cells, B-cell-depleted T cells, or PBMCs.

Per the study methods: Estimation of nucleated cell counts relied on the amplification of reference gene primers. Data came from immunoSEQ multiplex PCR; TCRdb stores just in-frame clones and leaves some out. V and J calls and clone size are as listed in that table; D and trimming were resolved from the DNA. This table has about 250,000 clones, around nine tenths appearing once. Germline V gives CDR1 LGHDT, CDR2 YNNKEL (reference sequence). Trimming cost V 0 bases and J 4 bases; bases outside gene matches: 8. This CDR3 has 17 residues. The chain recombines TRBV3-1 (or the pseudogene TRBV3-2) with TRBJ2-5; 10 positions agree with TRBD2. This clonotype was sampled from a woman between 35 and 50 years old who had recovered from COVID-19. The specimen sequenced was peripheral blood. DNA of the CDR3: TGTGCCAGCAGCCAAGAGGGGGGACTAGCGCCTCGAGAGACCCAGTACTTC. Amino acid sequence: CASSQEGGLAPRETQYF.